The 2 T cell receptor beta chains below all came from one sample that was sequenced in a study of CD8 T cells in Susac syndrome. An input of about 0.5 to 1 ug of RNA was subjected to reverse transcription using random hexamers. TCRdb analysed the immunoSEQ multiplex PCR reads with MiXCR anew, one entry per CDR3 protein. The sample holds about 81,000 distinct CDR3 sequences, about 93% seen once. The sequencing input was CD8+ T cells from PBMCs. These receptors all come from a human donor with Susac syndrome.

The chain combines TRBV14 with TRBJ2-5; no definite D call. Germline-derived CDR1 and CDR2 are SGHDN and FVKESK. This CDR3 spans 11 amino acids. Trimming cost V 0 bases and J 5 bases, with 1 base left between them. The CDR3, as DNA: TGTGCCAGCAGCCAAGAGGAGACCCAGTACTTC. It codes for CASSQEETQYF. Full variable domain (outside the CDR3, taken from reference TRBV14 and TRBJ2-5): EAGVTQFPSHSVIEKGQTVTLRCDPISGHDNLYWYRRVMGKEIKFLLHFVKESKQDESGMPNNRFLAERTGGTYSTLKVQPAELEDSGVYFCASSQEETQYFGPGTRLLVL.

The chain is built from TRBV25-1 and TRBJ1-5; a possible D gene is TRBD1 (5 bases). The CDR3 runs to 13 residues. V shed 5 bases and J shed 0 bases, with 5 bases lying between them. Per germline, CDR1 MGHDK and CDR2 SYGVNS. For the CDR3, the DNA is TGTGCCAGCAGTAGGGGTAGCAATCAGCCCCAGCATTTT. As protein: CASSRGSNQPQHF.